Below are 17 T cell receptor beta chains sequenced from a single sample in a study of regulatory T cells in long-lasting Graves disease. Time point specified: persistent/refractory GD, antithyroid drugs over 5 years with positive TRAb. PBMC RNA served as the TCR library source. Arm-PCR of CDR3 regions and iRepertoire HTBI primers were the basis on which TCR beta libraries were built. In TCRdb, the multiplex PCR reads were re-called with MiXCR into one record per CDR3 protein. The data show hundreds of thousands of distinct CDR3 sequences, with around a fifth seen just once and 7.1% held by the top ten. The sample in question was peripheral blood mononuclear cells (PBMCs), obtained when the disease was refractory, from a patient treated with antithyroid drugs. Receptors were obtained from a female donor with Graves disease.

This clonotype was seen ten or more times. This chain uses TRBV28 with TRBJ1-1; D remains unclear. CDR3 size: 16 residues. The germline V gene has CDR1 MDHEN and CDR2 SYDVKM. V shed 5 bases and J shed 4 bases, with 20 bases lying between them. As DNA, the CDR3 is TGTGCCAGCAGTCCACCTCCCCGGGAGGTCGGCACTGAAGCTTTCTTT. Protein product: CASSPPPREVGTEAFF.

This clonotype was seen ten or more times. This chain links TRBV15 with TRBJ1-1; unclear D gene. CDR1 and CDR2 from the germline V gene are LNHNV and YYDKDF (reference sequence). CDR3 size: 12 residues. Between the trimmed V and J ends, which lost 0 bases and 7 bases, there was a span of 6 bases. CDR3: CATSRDSREAFF. The CDR3 DNA reads as TGTGCCACCAGCAGAGACAGTCGTGAAGCTTTCTTT.

The sample holds a few counts of this clonotype. The CDR3 region is CAISGEKGLELFF. CDR3 DNA: TGTGCCATCAGCGGGGAAAAGGGGCTGGAGCTGTTTTTT. This chain connects TRBV10-3 to TRBJ2-2; D possibly uses TRBD1 or TRBD2 (5 bases each). The CDR3 has 13 amino acids. The germline V and J ends were trimmed by 6 bases and 10 bases, with 15 bases remaining between them. In germline, CDR1 is ENHRY, CDR2 SYGVKD.

The genes are TRBV3-1 and TRBJ2-1; perhaps TRBD2 as D (5 bases). The germline gives CDR1 LGHDT, CDR2 YNNKEL (reference sequence). V lost 2 bases, J lost 10 bases, and 6 bases lay in between. The CDR3 runs 11 residues. CDR3 sequence (DNA): TGTGCCAGCAGCCAACAGCGGGAGCAGTTCTTC. Translating gives CASSQQREQFF.

This clonotype was observed once. The CDR3 region has the DNA TGCAGTGCTAGAGGCGGGGGGACCGGGGAGCTGTTTTTT. Translated: CSARGGGTGELFF. V and J are TRBV20-1 and TRBJ2-2; 8 nucleotides align to TRBD2. The CDR3 length is 13 residues. V gave up 1 base and J gave up 5 bases; unmatched junction bases: 0. Germline V gives CDR1 DFQATT, CDR2 SNEGSKA (reference sequence).

This clonotype has at least ten counts. The V and J genes are TRBV28 and TRBJ2-5; D may be TRBD2 (5 bases). The CDR3 sequence is 16 residues long. The germline V and J ends were trimmed by 5 bases and 5 bases, with 21 bases remaining between them. CDR1 and CDR2 (germline): MDHEN, SYDVKM. The CDR3 loop is CASSPRTSRGLETQYF. DNA of the CDR3: TGTGCCAGCAGTCCCCGAACGTCTCGCGGGCTGGAGACCCAGTACTTC. Combining the CDR3 with reference TRBV28 and TRBJ2-5 gives the whole variable domain DVKVTQSSRYLVKRTGEKVFLECVQDMDHENMFWYRQDPGLGLRLIYFSYDVKMKEKGDIPEGYSVSREKKERFSLILESASTNQTSMYLCASSPRTSRGLETQYFGPGTRLLVL.

This clonotype has only a few counts. CDR3 bases: TGTGCCAGTAGTATCCCTGGACTAGGTCTATTTGAGCAGTTCTTC. Translating gives CASSIPGLGLFEQFF. This chain uses TRBV19 with TRBJ2-1; 7 nucleotides match TRBD2. The V segment lost 3 bases and the J segment 9 bases; nucleotides outside the gene matches: 11. Looked up from germline, CDR1 is LNHDA and CDR2 is SQIVND (reference sequence). The CDR3 contains 15 residues.

This clonotype came up many times. This chain uses TRBV12-3 or TRBV12-4 with TRBJ2-2, with D perhaps matching TRBD1 (6 bases). Trimming removed 8 bases at V and 0 bases at J, with 10 bases between. CDR3 length: 14 residues. Here the CDR3 DNA reads TGTGCCAGCCCCGACAGGACGAACACCGGGGAGCTGTTTTTT. It translates to CASPDRTNTGELFF.

This clonotype was seen many times. The V call is TRBV28, the J call TRBJ1-2; tentative D call: TRBD1 (5 bases). Trimming cost V 4 bases and J 4 bases, with 19 bases left between them. CDR3 length: 16 amino acids. CDR1 and CDR2 (germline): MDHEN, SYDVKM. The CDR3: CASSYLGDRGGYGYTF. The CDR3 DNA reads as TGTGCCAGCAGTTACCTGGGTGATCGGGGCGGCTATGGCTACACCTTC.

This clonotype was picked up many times. V usage is TRBV28 and J usage is TRBJ1-1; D is uncertain. The length of the CDR3 is 14 residues. V lost 4 bases, J lost 0 bases, and 9 bases lay in between. Germline loops: CDR1 MDHEN, CDR2 SYDVKM. CDR3 DNA sequence: TGTGCCAGCAGTTCCGGCACAGTGAACACTGAAGCTTTCTTT. Its translation: CASSSGTVNTEAFF.

CDR3 residues: CASNIGGNTYEQYF. For the CDR3, the DNA is TGTGCCAGCAATATCGGGGGAAATACCTACGAGCAGTACTTC. The chain links TRBV2 to TRBJ2-7; weak D call: TRBD2 (6 bases). Germline-derived CDR1 and CDR2 are SNHLY and FYNNEI. Trimming shortened V by 7 bases and J by 2 bases, and 15 bases separated the two germline ends. This CDR3 has 14 residues.

This clonotype was recorded at least ten times. The chain combines TRBV7-9 with TRBJ1-2; tentatively, D is TRBD1 (6 bases). The V end was cut by 6 bases, the J end by 4 bases, with 12 bases between. This CDR3 comprises 13 residues. Germline-derived CDR1 and CDR2 are SEHNR and FQNEAQ (reference sequence). The CDR3 DNA reads TGTGCCAGCAGTCAGGACAGCCCCTATGGCTACACCTTC. Translation: CASSQDSPYGYTF.

This clonotype occurred many times. The rearrangement joins TRBV28 to TRBJ1-5; the D is unclear. The CDR3 covers 15 residues. The V gene lost 2 bases and the J gene lost 3 bases, with 11 bases spanning the gap. Germline loops: CDR1 MDHEN, CDR2 SYDVKM. CDR3 nucleotides: TGTGCCAGCAGTTTAGAGGCAGTCGTCAATCAGCCCCAGCATTTT. Translating gives CASSLEAVVNQPQHF. Drawing the rest from reference TRBV28 and TRBJ1-5, the complete variable domain is DVKVTQSSRYLVKRTGEKVFLECVQDMDHENMFWYRQDPGLGLRLIYFSYDVKMKEKGDIPEGYSVSREKKERFSLILESASTNQTSMYLCASSLEAVVNQPQHFGDGTRLSIL.

Worth noting for this clonotype: This CDR3 fails to terminate in the conserved phenylalanine or tryptophan, so it likely reflects a read error. The limits of the CDR3 on the DNA are not certain, so only TCRdb's listed CDR3 is given. The rearrangement links TRBV6-2 or TRBV6-3 to TRBJ1-1. The CDR3 sequence runs 13 residues, both termini included. CDR1 and CDR2 (germline): MNHEY, SVGEGT. The CDR3 loop is CASSYREDSLRFK.

This clonotype was observed a handful of times. The chain joins TRBV5-1 to TRBJ2-2, with D perhaps TRBD2 (5 bases). V lost 3 bases and J lost 4, with 13 bases in between. This CDR3 is built from 15 residues. Germline CDR1 reads SGHRS; CDR2 reads YFSETQ. The CDR3 DNA reads TGCGCCAGCAGCTCGCGGATAGCGCCCACCGGGGAGCTGTTTTTT. Translated, it gives CASSSRIAPTGELFF.

Many counts were recorded for this clonotype. The chain uses TRBV6-2 or TRBV6-3 and TRBJ2-2; a possible D gene is TRBD2 (6 bases). The ends were cut back, 7 bases at V and 4 bases at J, with 10 bases in the middle. The germline gives CDR1 MNHEY, CDR2 SVGEGT. The CDR3 is 13 residues long. The CDR3 bases are TGTGCCAGCACGAAGCGGGCCACCGGGGAGCTGTTTTTT. It specifies CASTKRATGELFF.

In this sample, this clonotype turned up many times. This chain uses TRBV12-3 or TRBV12-4 with TRBJ2-7; 11 nucleotides align to TRBD2. V trimming: 6 bases; J trimming: 4 bases; junction bases outside the gene matches: 11. This CDR3 has 16 amino acids. The DNA of the CDR3 is TGTGCCAGCAGCCTTCGACTAGCGGGATTTTCTTACGAGCAGTACTTC. It encodes CASSLRLAGFSYEQYF.